This T cell receptor (beta chain) was sequenced for a study of vaccination and CD4 T cells after COVID-19. Study-level information: Mild disease affected eight to ten convalescent patients and severe disease one, all SARS-CoV-2 positive by nasal swab PCR.

Concerning this clonotype itself: The antigen remains undetermined. At one end the junction does not follow the germline gene, possibly because of a read error.

Points from the study as a whole: A median of approximately 90% of reactive clones, in convalescent patients, became evident only post-vaccination. There was no significant change from 21 to 38 median reactive clonotypes.

Researchers used the Oncomine TCR Beta short-read assay to sequence DNA from cultured CD4+ T cells. The genomic DNA was obtained from cultured CD4+ T cells by extraction with the QIAamp micro DNA kit. TCRdb passed the PCR reads through MiXCR, listing each CDR3 protein once. Seen here are some 14,000 distinct CDR3 sequences, about 30% observed once, and the top ten hold about 12%. Germline CDR1 reads DFQATT; CDR2 reads SNEGSKA (reference sequence). CDR3 length equals 13 residues. Stated treatment: approximately 10-day PBMC culture with coronavirus spike peptide pools or control peptides (ViraFEST assay).

What was sequenced was CD4+ T cells from blood, cultured in vitro. This sequence originates from a human donor who had recovered from COVID-19. The chain couples TRBV20-1 to TRBJ1-2; D is possibly TRBD1 (5 bases). The CDR3 here is CSAISGTGYGYTF. DNA of the CDR3: TGTAGTGCTATATCCGGGACCGGCTATGGCTACACCTTC.